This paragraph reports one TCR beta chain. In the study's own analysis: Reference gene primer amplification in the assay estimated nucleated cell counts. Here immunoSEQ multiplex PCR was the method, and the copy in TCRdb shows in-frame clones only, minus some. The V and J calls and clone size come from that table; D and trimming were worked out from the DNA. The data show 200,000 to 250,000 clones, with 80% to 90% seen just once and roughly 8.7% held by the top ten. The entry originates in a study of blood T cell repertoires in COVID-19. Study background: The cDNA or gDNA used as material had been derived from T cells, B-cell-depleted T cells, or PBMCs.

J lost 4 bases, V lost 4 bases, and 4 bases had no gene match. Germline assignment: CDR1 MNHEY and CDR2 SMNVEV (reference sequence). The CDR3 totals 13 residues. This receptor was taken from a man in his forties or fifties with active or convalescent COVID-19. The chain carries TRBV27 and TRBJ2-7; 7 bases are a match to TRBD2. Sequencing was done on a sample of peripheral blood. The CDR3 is CASSWGGSYEQYF. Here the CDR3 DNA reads TGTGCCAGCAGTTGGGGGGGATCATACGAGCAGTACTTC.